The 26 T cell receptor beta chains below all came from one sample that was sequenced in a study of T cell responses to AZD1222 COVID-19 vaccine listed by TCRdb under 2021. In light of the paper, this sample's time point label describes: baseline before first vaccination. The treatment or condition tag for this specimen amounts to: meningococcal conjugate vaccine given as trial control. Library generation was performed with the immunoSEQ multiplex PCR assay. Held by TCRdb, this immuneACCESS table contains in-frame sequences only and omits some clones. Under half of the omission traces to an unresolved V gene where checked; the cause of the rest is unknown. The sample profile shows about 140,000 clones; about 92% of them were found once. 0.75% to 1% of the sample comes from the top ten. The specimen comprised peripheral blood, sampled on day 0 of MenACWY control vaccination. These receptors were taken from an adult in good health.

The V and J genes are TRBV9 and TRBJ2-6, with TRBD1 matching 9 bases. Looked up from germline, CDR1 is SGDLS and CDR2 is YYNGEE. V lost 4 bases, J lost 12 bases, and 11 bases stayed unmatched. CDR3 length: 15 amino acids. The CDR3, as DNA: TGTGCCAGCAGCAGAGAGGGACAGGGCCCCGTCGTCCTGACTTTC. Its protein product is CASSREGQGPVVLTF.

J is TRBJ1-1 and V is TRBV19; TRBD1 agrees at 8 bases. Germline-derived CDR1 and CDR2 are LNHDA and SQIVND (reference sequence). The CDR3 covers 14 residues. J gave up 4 bases and V 5 bases, and 6 bases lay outside the gene matches. CDR3 DNA sequence: TGTGCCAGTAGTGCCGCCGGGACAGGCACTGAAGCTTTCTTT. Translated: CASSAAGTGTEAFF.

The J gene is TRBJ1-3, the V gene TRBV7-9, with D unresolved. The CDR3 length is 15 residues. Trimming removed 5 bases at V and 0 bases at J, with 11 bases between. Germline values: CDR1 SEHNR, CDR2 FQNEAQ (reference sequence). CDR3: CASSPWDRSGNTIYF. Here the CDR3 DNA reads TGTGCCAGCAGCCCCTGGGATCGCTCTGGAAACACCATATATTTT.

J is TRBJ1-2 and V is TRBV19; tentative D call: TRBD1 (6 bases). This CDR3 has 14 amino acids. V lost 4 bases and J lost 5, with 14 bases in between. CDR1 LNHDA and CDR2 SQIVND come from the germline V gene (reference sequence). The CDR3 here is CASSTRGGEYGYTF. CDR3 nucleotide sequence: TGTGCCAGTAGTACCAGGGGTGGAGAGTATGGCTACACCTTC.

The chain employs TRBV5-4 and TRBJ2-2; TRBD1 is a possible D gene (6 bases). From germline, CDR1 is SGHNT and CDR2 YYREEE (reference sequence). The V end was cut by 0 bases, the J end by 1 base, with 10 bases between. CDR3 length equals 16 residues. CDR3 in DNA: TGTGCCAGCAGCTTGGCCGGCAGGGGGAACACCGGGGAGCTGTTTTTT. It encodes CASSLAGRGNTGELFF.

The chain carries TRBV4-1 and TRBJ2-2; TRBD2 agrees at 8 bases. The V segment lost 2 bases and the J segment 2 bases; nucleotides outside the gene matches: 4. CDR3 length: 16 amino acids. CDR1 is MGHRA, CDR2 YSYEKL, per germline. CDR3: CASSQRGLENTGELFF. In nucleotides, the CDR3 is TGCGCCAGCAGCCAACGGGGACTAGAAAACACCGGGGAGCTGTTTTTT.

This chain links TRBV12-2 with TRBJ1-5. TRBV12-2 is a recognized pseudogene. The CDR3 extends over 11 amino acids. The CDR3 loop is CASPLDQPQHF. The CDR3 nucleotides are TGTGCAAGTCCCCTAGATCAGCCCCAGCATTTT.

This rearrangement joins TRBV28 to TRBJ1-6; possibly TRBD1 for D (5 bases). Germline values: CDR1 MDHEN, CDR2 SYDVKM. The CDR3 consists of 13 residues. V was trimmed by 4 bases and J by 9 bases, leaving 10 bases between them. Written as DNA, the CDR3 is TGTGCCAGCAGTTCCGCAGGGAGTTCACCCCTCCACTTT. Translating gives CASSSAGSSPLHF.

The chain uses TRBV11-2 and TRBJ1-4; no clear D. The germline CDR1 and CDR2 sequences are SGHAT and FQNNGV. The ends were cut back, 5 bases at V and 5 bases at J, with 12 bases in the middle. The CDR3 length is 14 residues. CDR3 sequence (DNA): TGTGCCAGCAGCCTTGGGGTCGGGAATGAAAAACTGTTTTTT. Its translation: CASSLGVGNEKLFF.

By share of the sample, this clone is medium-sized. The V gene is TRBV3-1 (or the pseudogene TRBV3-2), the J gene TRBJ1-2; D not resolved. V lost 0 bases and J lost 4, with 9 bases in between. In germline, CDR1 is LGHDT, CDR2 YNNKEL (reference sequence). This CDR3 region has 14 residues. As DNA, the CDR3 is TGTGCCAGCAGCCAAGACGGACGCATCTATGGCTACACCTTC. This translates into CASSQDGRIYGYTF.

This clone is a singleton in its sample. Written as DNA, the CDR3 is TGCAGTGCTAGTGGAGCAGGGAGTTCATTAAAGTTAACACGGTATTTT. Amino acids: CSASGAGSSLKLTRYF. The chain combines TRBV20-1 with TRBJ2-3; D is perhaps TRBD1 or TRBD2 (5 bases each). This CDR3 spans 16 amino acids. V lost 3 bases, J lost 14 bases, and 30 bases lay in between. The germline V gene has CDR1 DFQATT and CDR2 SNEGSKA (reference sequence).

The chain uses TRBV7-9 and TRBJ2-7; no definite D call. Trimming took 2 bases from V and 1 from J, leaving 9 bases between them. CDR3 length equals 14 residues. Germline values: CDR1 SEHNR, CDR2 FQNEAQ (reference sequence). The CDR3 DNA reads TGTGCCAGCAGCTTATCCTTCCAGTCCTACGAGCAGTACTTC. Residues: CASSLSFQSYEQYF. Supplemented by reference TRBV7-9 and TRBJ2-7, the full variable domain reads DTGVSQNPRHKITKRGQNVTFRCDPISEHNRLYWYRQTLGQGPEFLTYFQNEAQLEKSRLLSDRFSAERPKGSFSTLEIQRTEQGDSAMYLCASSLSFQSYEQYFGPGTRLTVT.

The chain has TRBV6-5 and TRBJ1-1; no clear D. CDR1 is MNHEY, CDR2 SVGAGI, per germline. V dropped 2 bases and J dropped 3 bases, with 10 bases sitting between them. This CDR3 is built from 14 residues. The CDR3 here is CASSYLGVDTEAFF. For the CDR3, the DNA is TGTGCCAGCAGTTACCTCGGGGTGGACACTGAAGCTTTCTTT.

This chain links TRBV5-1 with TRBJ2-5, with no clear D. Trimming pared 3 bases from V and 3 bases from J, leaving 6 bases between. This CDR3 has 12 residues. CDR1 and CDR2 from the germline V gene are SGHRS and YFSETQ. For the CDR3, the DNA is TGCGCCAGCAGCTCGCCCGAAGAGACCCAGTACTTC. It is translated as CASSSPEETQYF.

The V and J genes are TRBV9 and TRBJ1-1; a possible D gene is TRBD1 (6 bases). There are 15 residues in the CDR3. Germline loops: CDR1 SGDLS, CDR2 YYNGEE. Trimming removed 2 bases at V and 0 bases at J, with 11 bases between. The CDR3 reads CASSVLQGMNTEAFF. Written as DNA, the CDR3 is TGTGCCAGCAGCGTCTTGCAGGGGATGAACACTGAAGCTTTCTTT.

The gene calls are TRBV6-5 and TRBJ2-1; D gene uncertain. Germline CDR1 is MNHEY and CDR2 is SVGAGI. The CDR3 is 13 amino acids. Trimming stripped 0 bases from V and 9 bases from J, with 9 bases between. The CDR3 here is CASSYSRLVEQFF. The CDR3 bases are TGTGCCAGCAGTTACTCTAGACTTGTTGAGCAGTTCTTC.

This clone was recorded only once. CDR3 protein: CASSSTPENTEAFF. CDR3 in DNA: TGTGCCAGCTCATCAACCCCAGAGAACACTGAAGCTTTCTTT. The chain employs TRBV18 and TRBJ1-1; no clear D. The CDR3 loop spans 14 amino acids. Trimming took off 5 bases at V and 1 base at J, with 11 bases between the two ends. From germline, CDR1 is KGHSH and CDR2 LQKENI. Variable domain in full (rest from reference TRBV18 and TRBJ1-1): NAGVMQNPRHLVRRRGQEARLRCSPMKGHSHVYWYRQLPEEGLKFMVYLQKENIIDESGMPKERFSAEFPKEGPSILRIQQVVRGDSAAYFCASSSTPENTEAFFGQGTRLTVV.

This rearrangement joins TRBV29-1 to TRBJ2-7; D unresolved. CDR1 and CDR2 from the germline V gene are SQVTM and ANQGSEA. This CDR3 comprises 14 residues. V was clipped by 0 bases and J by 0 bases, with 9 bases between them. The CDR3 DNA sequence: TGCAGCGTTGAAGACAAGTCCAACTCCTACGAGCAGTACTTC. Translating gives CSVEDKSNSYEQYF.

CDR3 nucleotides: TGCGCCAGCAGCCAAGTTTTTCTCGGGGGCTCTGGAAACACCATATATTTT. Translated: CASSQVFLGGSGNTIYF. The genes are TRBV4-1 and TRBJ1-3; D possibly corresponds to TRBD1 (5 bases). Germline CDR1 is MGHRA and CDR2 is YSYEKL. The length of the CDR3 is 17 residues. The V gene lost 1 base and the J gene lost 0 bases, with 13 bases spanning the gap.

The chain combines TRBV2 with TRBJ1-1; D may be TRBD1 (5 bases). The V gene lost 3 bases and the J gene lost 13 bases, with 15 bases spanning the gap. The length of the CDR3 is 12 residues. Germline CDR1 is SNHLY and CDR2 is FYNNEI. Written as DNA, the CDR3 is TGTGCCAGCAGTGACTACAAGCAGGGTGGTTTCTTT. It codes for CASSDYKQGGFF.

This clone appeared once. The CDR3 nucleotides read TGCGCCAGCAGCTTGGAGTCTCCCAGTCTTAACACTGAAGCTTTCTTT. Protein: CASSLESPSLNTEAFF. This chain joins TRBV5-1 and TRBJ1-1; no reliable D call. Germline values: CDR1 SGHRS, CDR2 YFSETQ. V lost 0 bases to trimming and J lost 2 bases, with 14 bases between them. The CDR3 contains 16 residues.

The V gene is TRBV18, the J gene TRBJ2-2; 8 nucleotides line up with TRBD2. Germline V gene lookup returns CDR1 KGHSH and CDR2 LQKENI. The CDR3 has 20 amino acids. V lost 2 bases, J lost 3 bases, and 17 bases stayed unmatched. The chain's CDR3 is CASSPISARGALKYTGELFF. The CDR3 coding sequence is TGTGCCAGCTCACCAATTTCGGCGCGGGGGGCGCTTAAGTACACCGGGGAGCTGTTTTTT.

The chain has TRBV6-1 and TRBJ1-6; D might be TRBD1 (5 bases). V lost 2 bases and J lost 0, with 11 bases in between. Looked up from germline, CDR1 is MNHNS and CDR2 is SASEGT. This CDR3 comprises 17 residues. CDR3 nucleotides: TGTGCCAGCAGTGAACTCACAGGCAGCTCCTATAATTCACCCCTCCACTTT. Translated: CASSELTGSSYNSPLHF.

The chain combines TRBV30 with TRBJ1-1, with D uncertain. V dropped 8 bases and J dropped 4 bases, with 11 bases sitting between them. Germline loops: CDR1 GTSNPN, CDR2 SVGIG (reference sequence). The CDR3 sequence is 11 residues long. The CDR3 region is CAGRLRTEAFF. The CDR3 nucleotides are TGTGCCGGACGCCTTCGCACTGAAGCTTTCTTT.

In this sample, this clone turned up once. The V gene is TRBV6-5, the J gene TRBJ1-6, with D possibly being TRBD1 (5 bases). CDR1 and CDR2 from the germline V gene are MNHEY and SVGAGI. This CDR3 region has 16 residues. Trimming took off 2 bases at V and 7 bases at J, with 15 bases between the two ends. CDR3 region: CASSYRGKSGNSPLHF. CDR3 bases: TGTGCCAGCAGTTACCGTGGGAAGTCAGGGAATTCACCCCTCCACTTT.

The chain joins TRBV30 to TRBJ2-6; D remains unclear. V was clipped by 4 bases and J by 4 bases, with 8 bases between them. CDR1 is GTSNPN and CDR2 is SVGIG in the germline V gene (reference sequence). This CDR3 is 13 amino acids long. The chain's CDR3 is CAWIPRGANVLTF. Here the CDR3 DNA reads TGTGCCTGGATACCTCGGGGGGCCAACGTCCTGACTTTC.